These T cell receptor beta chains were read from a single sample in a study of blood T cell repertoires in COVID-19. Profiled with immunoSEQ multiplex PCR; TCRdb holds only in-frame clones, not every one. Altogether about 43,000 clones are present, approximately 90% being singletons, with the ten largest covering 3.9%. The sequenced sample was peripheral blood. These receptors all stem from a man aged 35-49 years with COVID-19, enrolled during active disease. Both conserved end residues are part of each CDR3. The D gene is left open where the match is weak. The size of a clone is reported for some rows only, either as once, few or many, or as a class for expanded clones.

. | TRBJ1-1 | . | TRBV20-1 | TGCAGTGCTAGAGCGGACACTGAAGCTTTCTTT | CSARADTEAFF
. | TRBJ1-5 | . | TRBV7-3 | TGTGCCAGCAGCTTAAGCGGGGTACGGCCTCGTAGGTCCCAGCATTTT | CASSLSGVRPRRSQHF
TRBD2 | TRBJ2-2 | . | TRBV11-3 | TGTGCCAGCAGCCCGCCGGAAGTAGCGGGGACCGGGGAGCTGTTTTTT | CASSPPEVAGTGELFF
. | TRBJ1-1 | . | TRBV7-8 | TGTGCCAGCAGCTTAGGAGAGATGACTGAAGCTTTCTTT | CASSLGEMTEAFF
. | TRBJ1-2 | once | TRBV4-2 | TGTGCCAGCAGCCATTACACGACAGGAGCGTATGGCTACACCTTC | CASSHYTTGAYGYTF
. | TRBJ1-6 | . | TRBV9 | TGTGCCAGCAGCGTAACCGATTTACTTGGTTCACCCCTCCACTTT | CASSVTDLLGSPLHF
. | TRBJ1-4 | . | TRBV7-9 | TGTGCCAGCAGCGAGGGGGTTACTAATGAAAAACTGTTTTTT | CASSEGVTNEKLFF
. | TRBJ1-2 | . | TRBV30 | TGTGCCTGGAGTGATGAGGCGTCTAACTATGGCTACACCTTC | CAWSDEASNYGYTF
. | TRBJ2-7 | . | TRBV15 | TGTGCCACCCAGTCCGGAGGGTTGGACGAGCAGTACTTC | CATQSGGLDEQYF
TRBD2 | TRBJ2-5 | large | TRBV6-2/TRBV6-3 | TGTGCCAGCAGTGCCACTAGCGGGGTAGAGACCCAGTACTTC | CASSATSGVETQYF
. | TRBJ1-2 | . | TRBV28 | TGTGCCAGCAGCTGGGCGCTCCGCGGCTACACCTTC | CASSWALRGYTF
. | TRBJ1-2 | . | TRBV5-6 | TGTGCCAGCAGCTTGGTGGGGGCAGGAGGCTACACCTTC | CASSLVGAGGYTF
. | TRBJ2-5 | . | TRBV24-1 | TGTGCCTCTCGGGATAGCGACAAAGAGACCCAGTACTTC | CASRDSDKETQYF
TRBD1 | TRBJ1-5 | . | TRBV7-9 | TGTGCCAGCAGCTTTGACAGGGAGATAAGTCAGCCCCAGCATTTT | CASSFDREISQPQHF
. | TRBJ1-1 | . | TRBV27 | TGTGCCAGCAGCCCGTCCCCGGGATTGAACACTGAAGCTTTCTTT | CASSPSPGLNTEAFF